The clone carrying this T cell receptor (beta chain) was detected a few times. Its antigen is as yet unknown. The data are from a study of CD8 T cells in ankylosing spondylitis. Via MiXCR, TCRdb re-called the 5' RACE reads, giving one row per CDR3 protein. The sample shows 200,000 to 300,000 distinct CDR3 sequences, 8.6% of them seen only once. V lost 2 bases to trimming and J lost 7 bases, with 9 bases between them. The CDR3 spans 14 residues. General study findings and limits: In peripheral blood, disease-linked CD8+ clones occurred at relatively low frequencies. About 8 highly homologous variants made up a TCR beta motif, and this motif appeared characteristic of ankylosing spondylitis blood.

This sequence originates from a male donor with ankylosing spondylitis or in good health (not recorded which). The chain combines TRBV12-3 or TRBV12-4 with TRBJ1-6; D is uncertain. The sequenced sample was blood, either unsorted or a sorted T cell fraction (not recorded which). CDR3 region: CASSLMAANSPLHF. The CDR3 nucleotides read TGTGCCAGCAGTTTAATGGCCGCCAATTCACCCCTCCACTTT.